These 28 T cell receptor beta chains were all obtained from the same sample, sequenced in a study of human CD4 T cells and Enterobacteriaceae. The data were produced by immunoSEQ multiplex PCR, yet TCRdb's version contains in-frame clones alone and is incomplete. The sample holds tens of thousands of clones, 70% to 85% seen once. The memory gate held CD4+ cells that were not CD45RA+CCR7+CD95- naive cells, over 95% pure. Material for sequencing was memory CD4+ T cells from blood. The origin of the receptors is a human donor in good health.

This sequence joins TRBV5-5 and TRBJ1-4; the match to TRBD1 covers 7 bases. With V trimmed by 1 base and J by 1 base, 4 bases remained unmatched. Germline CDR1 and CDR2: SGHKS and YYEKEE (reference sequence). The CDR3 runs 16 residues. CDR3 sequence (DNA): TGTGCCAGCAGCTTGAGGACAGGAGGAACTAATGAAAAACTGTTTTTT. Translated: CASSLRTGGTNEKLFF.

This chain uses TRBV2 with TRBJ2-3; no clear D gene. Trimming took 4 bases from V and 0 from J, leaving 8 bases between them. Germline V gene lookup returns CDR1 SNHLY and CDR2 FYNNEI. This CDR3 has 14 residues. The CDR3 loop is CASSGFGSTDTQYF. The CDR3 DNA is TGTGCCAGCAGTGGGTTCGGAAGCACAGATACGCAGTATTTT.

This rearrangement joins TRBV29-1 to TRBJ1-2; D is unresolved. Trimming removed 4 bases from V and 2 bases from J, with 8 bases in between. The CDR3 sequence is 12 residues long. Looked up from germline, CDR1 is SQVTM and CDR2 is ANQGSEA. The CDR3 sequence is CSVGGGNYGYTF. Written as DNA, the CDR3 is TGCAGCGTTGGAGGAGGGAACTATGGCTACACCTTC.

The rearrangement uses TRBV4-1 and TRBJ2-1; 10 positions agree with TRBD1. CDR1 is MGHRA and CDR2 is YSYEKL in the germline V gene. This CDR3 is 15 amino acids long. The junction had 3 bases not matched to a gene; V was cut back by 2 bases and J by 5 bases. In DNA form, the CDR3 reads TGCGCCAGCAGCCAACAGGACAGGGGGGACAATGAGCAGTTCTTC. Protein sequence: CASSQQDRGDNEQFF.

This chain uses TRBV18 with TRBJ1-1, with D tentatively TRBD1 (5 bases). Germline CDR1 and CDR2: KGHSH and LQKENI. The length of the CDR3 is 14 residues. The V end was cut by 6 bases, the J end by 3 bases, with 14 bases between. The CDR3 protein is CASSQSGFDTEAFF. CDR3 in DNA: TGTGCCAGCTCTCAATCAGGGTTTGACACTGAAGCTTTCTTT. Drawing the rest from reference TRBV18 and TRBJ1-1, the complete variable domain is NAGVMQNPRHLVRRRGQEARLRCSPMKGHSHVYWYRQLPEEGLKFMVYLQKENIIDESGMPKERFSAEFPKEGPSILRIQQVVRGDSAAYFCASSQSGFDTEAFFGQGTRLTVV.

The chain is built from TRBV6-1 and TRBJ2-5; D not certain. Germline values: CDR1 MNHNS, CDR2 SASEGT. The CDR3 is 13 residues long. The V and J ends lost 3 bases and 1 base respectively, with 6 bases between them. The CDR3 loop reads CASSEVPQETQYF. For the CDR3, the DNA is TGTGCCAGCAGTGAGGTACCCCAAGAGACCCAGTACTTC.

Only a few counts were recorded for this clone. The chain couples TRBV29-1 to TRBJ1-1; D is perhaps TRBD1 (5 bases). In germline, CDR1 is SQVTM, CDR2 ANQGSEA. V shed 6 bases and J shed 1 base, with 18 bases lying between them. The CDR3 is 15 amino acids. The CDR3 nucleotides read TGCAGCGTCGCCGGCGGCAGGGTGGAGAACACTGAAGCTTTCTTT. The encoded protein is CSVAGGRVENTEAFF.

The chain is built from TRBV5-4 and TRBJ1-1; TRBD1 agrees at 7 bases. The CDR3 extends over 13 amino acids. V dropped 9 bases and J dropped 6; count of bases not matched to a gene: 11. CDR1 SGHNT and CDR2 YYREEE come from the germline V gene (reference sequence). The CDR3 reads CATRGAVLSEAFF. CDR3 in DNA: TGTGCCACCAGGGGGGCGGTTCTCTCTGAAGCTTTCTTT.

The chain carries TRBV5-1 and TRBJ2-1, with D perhaps TRBD1 (5 bases). V was cut by 5 bases and J by 0 bases, with 9 bases left in between. This CDR3 has 14 residues. Germline V gene sequence: CDR1 SGHRS, CDR2 YFSETQ. As DNA, the CDR3 is TGCGCCAGCAGTATACAGGTCTCCTACAATGAGCAGTTCTTC. It is translated as CASSIQVSYNEQFF.

The chain combines TRBV6-1 with TRBJ2-5, with TRBD1 matching 8 bases. The J call may not be correct, given that the DNA end is closer to TRBJ2-7. Germline loops: CDR1 MNHNS, CDR2 SASEGT. CDR3 length: 15 residues. The CDR3 is CASSDPGQDHYEQYF. CDR3 coding DNA: TGTGCCAGCAGTGACCCGGGACAGGATCACTACGAGCAGTACTTC.

V and J are TRBV9 and TRBJ2-5; no firm D call. Germline assignment: CDR1 SGDLS and CDR2 YYNGEE. V dropped 0 bases and J dropped 2 bases, with 11 bases sitting between them. This CDR3 comprises 15 residues. The CDR3 loop reads CASSVGGSSQETQYF. The CDR3 coding sequence is TGTGCCAGCAGCGTAGGGGGTAGCAGTCAAGAGACCCAGTACTTC. The full variable domain, its missing parts supplied by reference TRBV9 and TRBJ2-5, is DSGVTQTPKHLITATGQRVTLRCSPRSGDLSVYWYQQSLDQGLQFLIQYYNGEERAKGNILERFSAQQFPDLHSELNLSSLELGDSALYFCASSVGGSSQETQYFGPGTRLLVL.

The rearrangement links TRBV7-9 to TRBJ1-1, with D possibly being TRBD1 (5 bases). The CDR3 loop spans 12 amino acids. Germline CDR1 and CDR2: SEHNR and FQNEAQ (reference sequence). Deletions cut 5 bases from V and 11 bases from J, with 15 bases between. CDR3 in amino acids: CASSRLGATAFF. The CDR3 DNA reads TGTGCCAGCAGCCGCCTCGGGGCGACGGCTTTCTTT.

The chain joins TRBV28 to TRBJ2-7; TRBD2 matches 10 bases. This CDR3 comprises 16 residues. V dropped 7 bases and J dropped 1; count of bases not matched to a gene: 10. Germline CDR1 and CDR2: MDHEN and SYDVKM. CDR3 sequence: CASTEMGLARSYEQYF. Here the CDR3 DNA reads TGTGCCAGCACCGAAATGGGACTAGCGAGGTCCTACGAGCAGTACTTC.

The chain carries TRBV6-5 and TRBJ1-4; 8 positions match TRBD1. This CDR3 has 14 residues. Trimming at V came to 6 bases and at J to 4 bases, leaving 4 bases not matched to a gene. The V gene's germline CDR1 is MNHEY and CDR2 SVGAGI. CDR3 protein: CASRRTGNNEKLFF. In DNA, the CDR3 is TGTGCCAGCAGGAGGACAGGGAATAATGAAAAACTGTTTTTT.

This clone showed up just a few times. The chain is built from TRBV28 and TRBJ1-2, with D possibly being TRBD1 (6 bases). The V gene's germline CDR1 is MDHEN and CDR2 SYDVKM. This CDR3 region has 15 residues. Trimming removed 6 bases at V and 6 bases at J, with 20 bases between. The DNA for the CDR3 is TGTGCCAGCAGGTCCGCGGAGACAGGCCTCCATGGCTACACCTTC. It yields the protein CASRSAETGLHGYTF.

This chain uses TRBV4-2 with TRBJ1-4, with 7 bases matching TRBD1. The CDR3 runs to 17 residues. V lost 1 base, J lost 4 bases, and 9 bases stayed unmatched. CDR1 is LGHNA and CDR2 is YNFKEQ in the germline V gene. The CDR3 loop is CASSQVGRQGDNEKLFF. DNA of the CDR3: TGTGCCAGCAGCCAAGTCGGCAGACAGGGAGATAATGAAAAACTGTTTTTT.

This chain uses TRBV28 with TRBJ2-7; weak D call: TRBD1 (6 bases). V was shortened by 5 bases and J by 2 bases, with 19 bases between the two germline ends. The CDR3 length is 16 residues. CDR1 and CDR2 from the germline V gene are MDHEN and SYDVKM. The CDR3 here is CASSTSGVGFAYEQYF. The CDR3 bases are TGTGCCAGCAGTACATCAGGGGTAGGTTTTGCCTACGAGCAGTACTTC. The full variable domain, completed using reference TRBV28 and TRBJ2-7, is DVKVTQSSRYLVKRTGEKVFLECVQDMDHENMFWYRQDPGLGLRLIYFSYDVKMKEKGDIPEGYSVSREKKERFSLILESASTNQTSMYLCASSTSGVGFAYEQYFGPGTRLTVT.

The V gene is TRBV19, the J gene TRBJ2-1, with 7 positions matching TRBD2. Germline trimming cut 0 bases from V and 1 base from J; bases unmatched to any gene: 6. Germline V gene sequence: CDR1 LNHDA, CDR2 SQIVND (reference sequence). The CDR3 loop spans 17 amino acids. The CDR3 coding sequence is TGTGCCAGTAGTATAGATCTCAGCGGGGAATCCTACAATGAGCAGTTCTTC. Translation gives CASSIDLSGESYNEQFF.

The V call is TRBV28, the J call TRBJ1-4; maybe TRBD1 (6 bases). The V gene lost 3 bases and the J gene lost 7 bases, with 12 bases spanning the gap. Germline V CDR1 and CDR2: MDHEN, SYDVKM. The CDR3 extends over 14 amino acids. The CDR3 nucleotides are TGTGCCAGCAGTTTGGTGGAGGGGGTTGAAAAACTGTTTTTT. It yields the protein CASSLVEGVEKLFF.

J is TRBJ2-3 and V is TRBV25-1; D is possibly TRBD1 or TRBD2 (5 bases each). Germline V lookup: CDR1 MGHDK, CDR2 SYGVNS. The ends were cut back, 1 base at V and 4 bases at J, with 12 bases in the middle. There are 15 residues in the CDR3. The chain's CDR3 is CASSESVLGADTQYF. The CDR3, as DNA: TGTGCCAGCAGTGAATCGGTGTTGGGGGCAGATACGCAGTATTTT. The complete variable domain, with remaining parts taken from reference TRBV25-1 and TRBJ2-3, reads EADIYQTPRYLVIGTGKKITLECSQTMGHDKMYWYQQDPGMELHLIHYSYGVNSTEKGDLSSESTVSRIRTEHFPLTLESARPSHTSQYLCASSESVLGADTQYFGPGTRLTVL.

This clone was observed a single time. The rearrangement links TRBV5-3 to TRBJ2-7; tentative D call: TRBD2 (5 bases). TRBV5-3 is assigned to the ORF class and has an uncertain function. V was clipped by 5 bases and J by 2 bases, with 14 bases between them. CDR3 length equals 14 residues. The CDR3 region has the DNA TGTGCCAGAAGTACGGGGAACGAAGCCTACGAGCAGTACTTC. The encoded protein is CARSTGNEAYEQYF.

The chain links TRBV9 to TRBJ1-5; 9 bases agree with TRBD1. With 3 bases clipped from V and 4 bases from J, the junction kept 5 bases outside the gene matches. Germline V gives CDR1 SGDLS, CDR2 YYNGEE. This CDR3 contains 15 residues. DNA of the CDR3: TGTGCCAGCAGCGGCCCCGGACAGGGGAATCAGCCCCAGCATTTT. It translates to CASSGPGQGNQPQHF. Together with reference TRBV9 and TRBJ1-5, the CDR3 gives the full variable domain: DSGVTQTPKHLITATGQRVTLRCSPRSGDLSVYWYQQSLDQGLQFLIQYYNGEERAKGNILERFSAQQFPDLHSELNLSSLELGDSALYFCASSGPGQGNQPQHFGDGTRLSIL.

This clone was observed once. The V gene is TRBV2, the J gene TRBJ1-1; TRBD1 aligns across 11 bases. The V gene end was trimmed by 3 bases and the J gene end by 7 bases; junction bases not matched to a gene: 7. The CDR3 totals 15 residues. Germline lookup yields CDR1 SNHLY and CDR2 FYNNEI. This chain's CDR3 is CASSEGGQGVNEAFF. The CDR3 DNA reads as TGTGCCAGCAGTGAGGGGGGACAGGGGGTTAATGAAGCTTTCTTT. Full variable domain (missing parts from reference TRBV2 and TRBJ1-1): EPEVTQTPSHQVTQMGQEVILRCVPISNHLYFYWYRQILGQKVEFLVSFYNNEISEKSEIFDDQFSVERPDGSNFTLKIRSTKLEDSAMYFCASSEGGQGVNEAFFGQGTRLTVV.

J is TRBJ2-2 and V is TRBV5-4; D remains ambiguous. Germline CDR1 and CDR2: SGHNT and YYREEE (reference sequence). This CDR3 region has 15 residues. The ends were cut back, 5 bases at V and 6 bases at J, with 17 bases in the middle. The CDR3 loop is CASRRVVDLSGELFF. The CDR3 DNA is TGTGCCAGCAGAAGGGTTGTGGATCTTTCCGGGGAGCTGTTTTTT.

This rearrangement joins TRBV25-1 to TRBJ2-2, with a weak D call TRBD2 (5 bases). The CDR3 is 15 amino acids. CDR1 is MGHDK, CDR2 SYGVNS, per germline. Trimming removed 4 bases from V and 5 bases from J, with 14 bases in between. The CDR3 reads CASSAPMGRTGELFF. The CDR3 DNA reads TGTGCCAGCAGTGCCCCCATGGGGAGAACCGGGGAGCTGTTTTTT.

This chain connects TRBV28 to TRBJ2-3, with 13 bases identical to TRBD2. V was pared by 8 bases and J by 0 bases, with 14 bases of the junction left unmatched. The germline V gene encodes CDR1 MDHEN and CDR2 SYDVKM. The CDR3 is made up of 19 amino acids. The CDR3 nucleotides are TGTGCCAGCCCAACGGTTGGGACTAGCGGGATCACTAGCACAGATACGCAGTATTTT. Translation: CASPTVGTSGITSTDTQYF. Full variable domain (outside the CDR3, taken from reference TRBV28 and TRBJ2-3): DVKVTQSSRYLVKRTGEKVFLECVQDMDHENMFWYRQDPGLGLRLIYFSYDVKMKEKGDIPEGYSVSREKKERFSLILESASTNQTSMYLCASPTVGTSGITSTDTQYFGPGTRLTVL.

The V call is TRBV2, the J call TRBJ1-1; 11 bases align to TRBD1. The CDR3 spans 14 residues. V shed 7 bases, J shed 6 bases, and the junction held 7 bases outside the gene matches. The germline CDR1 and CDR2 sequences are SNHLY and FYNNEI. The chain's CDR3 is CASTQRTGGSEAFF. In DNA form, the CDR3 reads TGTGCCAGCACACAGAGGACAGGGGGCTCTGAAGCTTTCTTT.

There are a few counts of this clone. The J gene is TRBJ1-1, the V gene TRBV29-1; D ambiguous. The CDR3 consists of 12 residues. CDR1 is SQVTM, CDR2 ANQGSEA, per germline. V was cut by 1 base and J by 3 bases, with 6 bases left in between. In nucleotides, the CDR3 is TGCAGCGTTGAAGTGCAAGACACTGAAGCTTTCTTT. Its protein product is CSVEVQDTEAFF.